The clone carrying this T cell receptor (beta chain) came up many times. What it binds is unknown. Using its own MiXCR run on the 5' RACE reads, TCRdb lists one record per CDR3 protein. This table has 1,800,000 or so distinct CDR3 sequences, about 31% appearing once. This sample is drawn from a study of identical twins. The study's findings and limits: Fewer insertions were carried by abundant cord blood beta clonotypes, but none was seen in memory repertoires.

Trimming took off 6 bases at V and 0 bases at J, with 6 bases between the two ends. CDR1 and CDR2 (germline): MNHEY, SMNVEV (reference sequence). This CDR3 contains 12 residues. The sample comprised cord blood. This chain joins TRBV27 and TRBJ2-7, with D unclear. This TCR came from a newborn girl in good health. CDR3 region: CASRGSSYEQYF. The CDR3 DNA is TGTGCCAGCAGGGGTAGCTCCTACGAGCAGTACTTC.